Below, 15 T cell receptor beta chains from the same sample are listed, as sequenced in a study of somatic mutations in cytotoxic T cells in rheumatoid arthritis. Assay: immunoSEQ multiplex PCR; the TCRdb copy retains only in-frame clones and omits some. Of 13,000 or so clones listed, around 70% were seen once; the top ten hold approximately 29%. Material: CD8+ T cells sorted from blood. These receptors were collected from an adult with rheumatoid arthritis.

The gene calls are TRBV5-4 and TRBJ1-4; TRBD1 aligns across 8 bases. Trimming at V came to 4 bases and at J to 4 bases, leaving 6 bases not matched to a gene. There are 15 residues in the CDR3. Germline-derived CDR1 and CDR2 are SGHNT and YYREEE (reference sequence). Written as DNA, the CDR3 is TGTGCCAGCAGCAGGTGGACAGGGATTAATGAAAAACTGTTTTTT. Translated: CASSRWTGINEKLFF.

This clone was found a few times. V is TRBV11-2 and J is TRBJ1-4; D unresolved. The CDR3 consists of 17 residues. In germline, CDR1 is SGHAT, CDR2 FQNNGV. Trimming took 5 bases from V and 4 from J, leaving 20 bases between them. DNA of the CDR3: TGTGCCAGCAGCCCATCCCGACGGAGCCCGCTTAATGAAAAACTGTTTTTT. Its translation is CASSPSRRSPLNEKLFF.

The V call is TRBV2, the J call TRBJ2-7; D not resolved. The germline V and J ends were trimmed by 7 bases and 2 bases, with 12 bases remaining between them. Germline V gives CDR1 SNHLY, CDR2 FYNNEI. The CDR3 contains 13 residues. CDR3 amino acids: CASNDWVTYEQYF. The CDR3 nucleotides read TGTGCCAGCAACGATTGGGTAACCTACGAGCAGTACTTC. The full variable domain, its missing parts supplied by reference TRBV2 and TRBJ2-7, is EPEVTQTPSHQVTQMGQEVILRCVPISNHLYFYWYRQILGQKVEFLVSFYNNEISEKSEIFDDQFSVERPDGSNFTLKIRSTKLEDSAMYFCASNDWVTYEQYFGPGTRLTVT.

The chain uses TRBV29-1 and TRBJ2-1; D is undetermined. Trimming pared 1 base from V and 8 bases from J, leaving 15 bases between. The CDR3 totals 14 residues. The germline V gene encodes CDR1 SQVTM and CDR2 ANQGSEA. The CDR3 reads CSVEGLERAYEQFF. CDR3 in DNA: TGCAGCGTTGAAGGCCTGGAAAGGGCATATGAGCAGTTCTTC.

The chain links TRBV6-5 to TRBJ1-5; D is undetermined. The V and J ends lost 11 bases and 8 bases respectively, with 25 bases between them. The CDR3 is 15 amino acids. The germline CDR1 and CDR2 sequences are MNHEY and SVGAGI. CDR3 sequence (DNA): TGTGCCCCCTCGAGGGAGGCTCCGGCCCCGAAGCCCCAGCATTTT. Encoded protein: CAPSREAPAPKPQHF.

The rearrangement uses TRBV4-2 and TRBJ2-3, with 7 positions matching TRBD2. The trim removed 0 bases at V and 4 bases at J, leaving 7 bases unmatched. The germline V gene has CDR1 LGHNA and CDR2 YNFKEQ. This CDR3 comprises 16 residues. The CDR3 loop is CASSQDERGRADTQYF. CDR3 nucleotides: TGTGCCAGCAGCCAAGATGAGCGGGGAAGGGCAGATACGCAGTATTTT.

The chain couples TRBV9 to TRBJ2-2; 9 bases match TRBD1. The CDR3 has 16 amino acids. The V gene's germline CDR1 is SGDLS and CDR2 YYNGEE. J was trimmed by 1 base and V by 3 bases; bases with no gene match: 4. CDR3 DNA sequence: TGTGCCAGCAGCGGACCGGGACAGGGGAACACCGGGGAGCTGTTTTTT. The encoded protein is CASSGPGQGNTGELFF.

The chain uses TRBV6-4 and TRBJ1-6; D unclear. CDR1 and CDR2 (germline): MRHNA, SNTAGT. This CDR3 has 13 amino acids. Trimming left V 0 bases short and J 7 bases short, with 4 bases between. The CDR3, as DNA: TGTGCCAGCAGTGACTCGACAAATTCACCCCTCCACTTT. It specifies CASSDSTNSPLHF.

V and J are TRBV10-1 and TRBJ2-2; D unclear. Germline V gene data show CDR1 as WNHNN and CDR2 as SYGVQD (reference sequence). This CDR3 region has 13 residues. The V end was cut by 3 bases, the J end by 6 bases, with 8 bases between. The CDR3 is CASSEEGSGELFF. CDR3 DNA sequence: TGCGCCAGCAGTGAAGAAGGGTCCGGGGAGCTGTTTTTT.

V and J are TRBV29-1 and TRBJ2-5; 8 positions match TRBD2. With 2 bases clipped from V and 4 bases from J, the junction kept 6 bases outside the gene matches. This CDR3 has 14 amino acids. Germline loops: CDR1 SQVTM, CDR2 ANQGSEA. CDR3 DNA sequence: TGCAGCGTTGAACGCGGGGGGCAGGGAGAGACCCAGTACTTC. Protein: CSVERGGQGETQYF.

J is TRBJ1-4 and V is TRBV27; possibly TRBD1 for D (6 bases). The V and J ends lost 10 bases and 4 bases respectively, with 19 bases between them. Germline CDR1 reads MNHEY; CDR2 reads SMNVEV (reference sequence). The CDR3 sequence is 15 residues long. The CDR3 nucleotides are TGTGCCACCGAGGAGGAGGGACAAGATAATGAAAAACTGTTTTTT. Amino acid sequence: CATEEEGQDNEKLFF.

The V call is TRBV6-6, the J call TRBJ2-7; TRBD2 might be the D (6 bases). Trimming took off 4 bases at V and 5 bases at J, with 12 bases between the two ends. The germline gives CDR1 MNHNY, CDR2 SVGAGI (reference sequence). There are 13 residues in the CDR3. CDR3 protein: CASSSGVSNEQYF. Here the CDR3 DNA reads TGTGCCAGCAGTTCGGGGGTGTCTAACGAGCAGTACTTC.

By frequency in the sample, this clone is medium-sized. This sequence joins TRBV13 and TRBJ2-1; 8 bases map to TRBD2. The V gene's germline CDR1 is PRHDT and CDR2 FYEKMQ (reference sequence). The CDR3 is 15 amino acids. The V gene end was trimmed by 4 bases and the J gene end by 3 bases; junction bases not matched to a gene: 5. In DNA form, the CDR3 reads TGTGCCAGCAGCTGGCGGGGGGCCTTCTACAATGAGCAGTTCTTC. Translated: CASSWRGAFYNEQFF.

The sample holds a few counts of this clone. In DNA form, the CDR3 reads TGTGCCAGCAGCTTGGGGACTGCCGCCGGGGAGCTGTTTTTT. It codes for CASSLGTAAGELFF. V and J are TRBV5-4 and TRBJ2-2; D is perhaps TRBD2 (5 bases). Germline CDR1 and CDR2: SGHNT and YYREEE (reference sequence). CDR3 size: 14 residues. The ends were cut back, 0 bases at V and 6 bases at J, with 9 bases in the middle.

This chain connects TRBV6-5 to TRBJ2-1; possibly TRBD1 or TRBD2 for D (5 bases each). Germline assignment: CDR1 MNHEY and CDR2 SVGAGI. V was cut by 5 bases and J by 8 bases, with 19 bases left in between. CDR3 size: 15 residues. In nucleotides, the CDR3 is TGTGCCAGCAGTCCCCGGGGCTTCACTTCCGATGAGCAGTTCTTC. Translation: CASSPRGFTSDEQFF.